The table lists the clone carrying this T cell receptor beta chain with many counts. These data are taken from a study of T cells in Graves' hyperthyroidism and ophthalmopathy. V shed 2 bases and J shed 0 bases, with 16 bases lying between them. Germline values: CDR1 SQVTM, CDR2 ANQGSEA. This CDR3 has 16 residues. RNA transcripts served as the template for amplifying TCR beta CDR3 regions. First-round RT-PCR targeting the TCR CDR3 was performed with the HTBI primer set. TCRdb reprocessed the multiplex PCR reads with MiXCR, giving one entry per CDR3 protein. The sample lists 450,000 to 700,000 distinct CDR3 sequences; about 43% were seen once.

The source of this sequence is an adult woman with Graves' disease, either hyperthyroidism or ophthalmopathy (not recorded which). The source material was peripheral blood or thyroid tissue (not recorded which). The V and J genes are TRBV29-1 and TRBJ1-1; TRBD1 is a possible D gene (5 bases). This chain's CDR3 is CSVEIVGAEMNTEAFF. The CDR3 nucleotides read TGCAGCGTTGAAATTGTCGGGGCGGAGATGAACACTGAAGCTTTCTTT.